Below, 5 T cell receptor beta chains from the same sample are listed, as sequenced in a study of cytomegalovirus exposure and HLA in healthy donors. PCR amplification relied on 60 Vbeta primers (plus 13 Jbeta primers). The protocol was immunoSEQ multiplex PCR, while the TCRdb copy is restricted to in-frame clones and leaves out a portion. In the table there are around 200,000 clones, over 75% of which are singletons. Source material: PBMCs. The receptors were gathered from a man in his forties or fifties in good health and CMV-seropositive.

This chain joins TRBV11-2 and TRBJ1-1, with D unclear. The germline CDR1 and CDR2 sequences are SGHAT and FQNNGV. Deletions cut 5 bases from V and 4 bases from J, with 14 bases between. CDR3 size: 14 residues. DNA for the CDR3: TGTGCCAGCAGCGCCTCAGACGGCGGCACTGAAGCTTTCTTT. This sequence encodes CASSASDGGTEAFF. Full variable domain (rest looked up from reference TRBV11-2 and TRBJ1-1): EAGVAQSPRYKIIEKRQSVAFWCNPISGHATLYWYQQILGQGPKLLIQFQNNGVVDDSQLPKDRFSAERLKGVDSTLKIQPAKLEDSAVYLCASSASDGGTEAFFGQGTRLTVV.

The chain is built from TRBV28 and TRBJ2-3; 8 bases agree with TRBD1. V shed 6 bases and J 8 bases; nucleotides not matched to a gene: 16. This CDR3 region has 16 residues. Germline CDR1 is MDHEN and CDR2 is SYDVKM. In nucleotides, the CDR3 is TGTGCCAGCAGAAGAACGCAGGGGGCTTCCGGGGGTACGCAGTATTTT. This translates into CASRRTQGASGGTQYF.

The J gene is TRBJ2-7, the V gene TRBV11-2; tentative D call: TRBD2 (5 bases). CDR1 is SGHAT and CDR2 is FQNNGV in the germline V gene. CDR3 length: 13 amino acids. V lost 0 bases and J 3 bases, leaving 6 bases between the germline ends. In DNA form, the CDR3 reads TGTGCCAGCAGCTTAGAAAGCGGCTACGAGCAGTACTTC. It codes for CASSLESGYEQYF.

In this sample, this clone turned up once. This chain links TRBV7-2 with TRBJ1-5, with unresolved D. CDR1 and CDR2 (germline): SGHTA, FQGNSA. This CDR3 is built from 16 residues. The ends were cut back, 1 base at V and 1 base at J, with 11 bases in the middle. CDR3 coding DNA: TGTGCCAGCAGCTTAGGTACTCGGGGAAGCAATCAGCCCCAGCATTTT. It translates to CASSLGTRGSNQPQHF. The full variable domain, completed using reference TRBV7-2 and TRBJ1-5, is GAGVSQSPSNKVTEKGKDVELRCDPISGHTALYWYRQSLGQGLEFLIYFQGNSAPDKSGLPSDRFSAERTGGSVSTLTIQRTQQEDSAVYLCASSLGTRGSNQPQHFGDGTRLSIL.

The chain recombines TRBV27 with TRBJ2-1, with D perhaps matching TRBD1 (7 bases). The CDR3 is 15 amino acids. Trimming took off 3 bases at V and 5 bases at J, with 14 bases between the two ends. In germline, CDR1 is MNHEY, CDR2 SMNVEV (reference sequence). CDR3 bases: TGTGCCAGCAGTTTCGGAGGGGGCGGGAACAATGAGCAGTTCTTC. Its protein product is CASSFGGGGNNEQFF.